Below are 12 T cell receptor beta chains sequenced from a single sample in a study of T cell responses to AZD1222 COVID-19 vaccine. Some clones are missing from TCRdb's copy, which holds only in-frame ones; the method was immunoSEQ multiplex PCR. The sample lists tens of thousands of clones, about 87% seen once, with less than 20% in the top ten. This specimen was peripheral blood, taken on day 0 of AZD1222 vaccination. The receptors shown here come from an adult in good health.

V gene TRBV5-1 combines with J gene TRBJ2-2; the match to TRBD1 covers 7 bases. CDR3 length: 15 residues. CDR1 is SGHRS and CDR2 is YFSETQ in the germline V gene. Trimming at V came to 8 bases and at J to 4 bases, leaving 11 bases not matched to a gene. DNA for the CDR3: TGCGCCAGTCTTGGAGAGGGGGCGAGCACCGGGGAGCTGTTTTTT. Translating gives CASLGEGASTGELFF.

The rearrangement uses TRBV19 and TRBJ1-4, with D possibly being TRBD1 (5 bases). V was trimmed by 3 bases and J by 4 bases, leaving 9 bases between them. Germline values: CDR1 LNHDA, CDR2 SQIVND (reference sequence). This CDR3 is built from 14 residues. The CDR3 region is CASSMWGSNEKLFF. As DNA, the CDR3 is TGTGCCAGTAGTATGTGGGGGAGTAATGAAAAACTGTTTTTT.

The rearrangement links TRBV6-5 to TRBJ2-2; 9 bases map to TRBD1. V lost 10 bases, J lost 5 bases, and 5 bases stayed unmatched. CDR1 is MNHEY, CDR2 SVGAGI, per germline. There are 13 residues in the CDR3. CDR3 bases: TGTGCCACCGGACAGGGGCTAACCGGGGAGCTGTTTTTT. It codes for CATGQGLTGELFF.

The chain uses TRBV27 and TRBJ1-5; a possible D gene is TRBD1 (5 bases). Trimming pared 5 bases from V and 1 base from J, leaving 15 bases between. Germline V gene data show CDR1 as MNHEY and CDR2 as SMNVEV (reference sequence). This CDR3 has 16 residues. CDR3 sequence (DNA): TGTGCCAGCAGTCACGGGACCAGTGGGAGCAATCAGCCCCAGCATTTT. Its translation: CASSHGTSGSNQPQHF.

This clone was recorded once. The chain recombines TRBV11-2 with TRBJ1-4; D gene uncertain. There are 11 residues in the CDR3. Germline CDR1 reads SGHAT; CDR2 reads FQNNGV. V lost 1 base and J lost 7, with 1 base in between. CDR3 sequence: CASSLGEKLFF. Written as DNA, the CDR3 is TGTGCCAGCAGCTTAGGTGAAAAACTGTTTTTT.

This clone appeared once. The CDR3 loop is CASSEWQSRGDYGYTF. CDR3 nucleotides: TGCGCCAGCAGTGAGTGGCAATCCAGAGGAGACTATGGCTACACCTTC. This sequence joins TRBV10-2 and TRBJ1-2; D is undetermined. The germline V gene has CDR1 WSHSY and CDR2 SAAADI. V was cut by 1 base and J by 3 bases, with 15 bases left in between. The CDR3 has 16 residues.

The chain couples TRBV5-4 to TRBJ2-7; TRBD2 might be the D (5 bases). The ends were cut back, 4 bases at V and 5 bases at J, with 10 bases in the middle. The CDR3 runs to 12 residues. The V gene's germline CDR1 is SGHNT and CDR2 YYREEE (reference sequence). CDR3 loop: CASSDGLNEQYF. As DNA, the CDR3 is TGTGCCAGCAGCGACGGACTTAACGAGCAGTACTTC.

There are a few counts of this clone. V gene TRBV6-5 combines with J gene TRBJ1-3; D remains ambiguous. This CDR3 has 14 amino acids. V gave up 6 bases and J gave up 0 bases, with 9 bases separating them. Germline-derived CDR1 and CDR2 are MNHEY and SVGAGI. For the CDR3, the DNA is TGTGCCAGCAGCCCGACAAGCTCTGGAAACACCATATATTTT. Its protein is CASSPTSSGNTIYF.

The gene calls are TRBV12-5 and TRBJ1-5; 7 bases are a match to TRBD1. CDR3 length equals 20 residues. Losses at the gene ends were 2 bases for V and 3 bases for J; bases not matched to a gene: 19. Germline lookup yields CDR1 LGHNT and CDR2 FRNRAP. In DNA, the CDR3 is TGTGCTAGTGGTTTGAATTGTTCCGGTCAGGGCAGGGGGTACAATCAGCCCCAGCATTTT. Translating gives CASGLNCSGQGRGYNQPQHF.

The CDR3 loop is CASSLGQDPFRGYTF. CDR3 DNA sequence: TGTGCCAGCAGCTTAGGACAGGACCCCTTTAGGGGCTACACCTTC. The chain joins TRBV7-2 to TRBJ1-2; D may be TRBD1 (6 bases). V shed 1 base and J shed 8 bases, with 17 bases lying between them. CDR1 is SGHTA, CDR2 FQGNSA, per germline. This CDR3 comprises 15 residues.

The chain links TRBV27 to TRBJ1-1; D unclear. The V end was cut by 6 bases, the J end by 1 base, with 6 bases between. The CDR3 has 12 amino acids. Germline V gene sequence: CDR1 MNHEY, CDR2 SMNVEV (reference sequence). The CDR3 loop is CASSHSNTEAFF. In nucleotides, the CDR3 is TGTGCCAGCAGCCACTCGAACACTGAAGCTTTCTTT.

The V gene is TRBV5-1, the J gene TRBJ2-3; weak D call: TRBD1 (5 bases). The CDR3 sequence is 14 residues long. Germline-derived CDR1 and CDR2 are SGHRS and YFSETQ. V shed 5 bases and J shed 0 bases, with 10 bases lying between them. The CDR3 DNA follows: TGCGCCAGCAGGGACACAATTAGCACAGATACGCAGTATTTT. Its translation: CASRDTISTDTQYF.